The T cell receptor beta chain described here comes from a study of blood T cells in healthy people across ages. Isolation recovered at least 7 million PBMCs from every sample. Primed by a sample-barcoded 5' primer and a J-beta primer mix, a second PCR proceeded for roughly 7 to 11 cycles. A template-switch adaptor containing 12 random nucleotides labeled each cDNA molecule. Each CDR3 protein is one row after TCRdb ran MiXCR on the 5' RACE reads. Of hundreds of thousands of distinct CDR3 sequences listed, around three fifths are singletons. The CDR3 consists of 16 residues. J gave up 6 bases and V 4 bases, and 9 bases lay outside the gene matches. Germline V gene sequence: CDR1 SGHRS, CDR2 YFSETQ.

V usage is TRBV5-1 and J usage is TRBJ2-3; the match to TRBD2 covers 12 bases. Sequencing was done on a sample of blood. The clonotype originates from a man aged 40-49 years in good health. CDR3 region: CASSPGLAGLLDTQYF. The CDR3 nucleotides are TGCGCCAGCAGCCCCGGACTAGCGGGGCTCTTGGATACGCAGTATTTT.